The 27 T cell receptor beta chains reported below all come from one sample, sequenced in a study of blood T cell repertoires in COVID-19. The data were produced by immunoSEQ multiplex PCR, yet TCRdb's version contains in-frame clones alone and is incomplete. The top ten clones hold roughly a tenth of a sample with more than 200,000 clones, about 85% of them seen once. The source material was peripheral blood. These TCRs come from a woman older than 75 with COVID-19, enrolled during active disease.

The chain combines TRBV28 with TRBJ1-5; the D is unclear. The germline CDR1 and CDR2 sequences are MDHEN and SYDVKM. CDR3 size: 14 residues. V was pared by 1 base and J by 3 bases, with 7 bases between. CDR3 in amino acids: CASSLFQYNQPQHF. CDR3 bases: TGTGCCAGCAGTTTATTTCAGTACAATCAGCCCCAGCATTTT.

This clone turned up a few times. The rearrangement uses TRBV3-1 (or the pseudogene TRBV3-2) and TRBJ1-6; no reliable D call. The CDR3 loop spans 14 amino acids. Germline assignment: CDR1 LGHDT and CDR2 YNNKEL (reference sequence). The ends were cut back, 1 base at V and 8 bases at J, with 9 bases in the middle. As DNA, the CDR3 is TGTGCCAGCAGCCAAGCGGGGATCGATTCACCCCTCCACTTT. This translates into CASSQAGIDSPLHF.

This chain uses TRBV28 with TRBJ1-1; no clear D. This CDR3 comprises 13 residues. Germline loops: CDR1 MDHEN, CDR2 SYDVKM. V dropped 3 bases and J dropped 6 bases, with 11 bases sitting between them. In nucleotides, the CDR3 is TGTGCCAGCAGTTTTCCTCACCGGTCTGAAGCTTTCTTT. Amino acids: CASSFPHRSEAFF.

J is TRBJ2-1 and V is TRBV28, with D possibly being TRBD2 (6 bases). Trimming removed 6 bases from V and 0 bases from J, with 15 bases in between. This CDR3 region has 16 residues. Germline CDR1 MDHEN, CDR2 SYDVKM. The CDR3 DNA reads TGTGCCAGCAGCCCCAGCGGGCCGAGCTCCTACAATGAGCAGTTCTTC. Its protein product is CASSPSGPSSYNEQFF.

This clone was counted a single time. In nucleotides, the CDR3 is TGTGCCAGCAGCAAAGCCGGGACAGGGATGTACGAGCAGTACTTC. Translated, it gives CASSKAGTGMYEQYF. This chain joins TRBV5-4 and TRBJ2-7, with 9 bases fitting TRBD1. CDR3 length equals 15 residues. Trimming at V came to 4 bases and at J to 4 bases, leaving 9 bases not matched to a gene. Per the germline V gene, CDR1 is SGHNT and CDR2 is YYREEE (reference sequence). Combining the CDR3 with reference TRBV5-4 and TRBJ2-7 gives the whole variable domain ETGVTQSPTHLIKTRGQQVTLRCSSQSGHNTVSWYQQALGQGPQFIFQYYREEENGRGNFPPRFSGLQFPNYSSELNVNALELDDSALYLCASSKAGTGMYEQYFGPGTRLTVT.

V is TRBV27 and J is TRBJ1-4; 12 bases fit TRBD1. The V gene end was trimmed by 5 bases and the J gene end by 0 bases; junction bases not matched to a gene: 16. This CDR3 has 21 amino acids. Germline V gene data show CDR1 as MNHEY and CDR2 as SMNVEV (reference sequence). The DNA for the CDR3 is TGTGCCAGCAGTCTTGTACCGGGACAGGGGGCACAATTTACAACTAATGAAAAACTGTTTTTT. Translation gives CASSLVPGQGAQFTTNEKLFF.

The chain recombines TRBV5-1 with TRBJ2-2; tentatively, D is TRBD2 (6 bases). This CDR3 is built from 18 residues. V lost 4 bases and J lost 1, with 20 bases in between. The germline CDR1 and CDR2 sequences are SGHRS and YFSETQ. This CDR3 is CASSLMGGNGKNTGELFF. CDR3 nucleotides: TGCGCCAGCAGCCTTATGGGGGGTAACGGGAAGAACACCGGGGAGCTGTTTTTT.

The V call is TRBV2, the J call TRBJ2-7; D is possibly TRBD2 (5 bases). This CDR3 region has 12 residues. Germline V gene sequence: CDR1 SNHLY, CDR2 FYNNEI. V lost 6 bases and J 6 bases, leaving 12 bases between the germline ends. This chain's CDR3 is CASRYIGGEQYV. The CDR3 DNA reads TGTGCCAGCAGATACATTGGAGGCGAGCAGTACGTC.

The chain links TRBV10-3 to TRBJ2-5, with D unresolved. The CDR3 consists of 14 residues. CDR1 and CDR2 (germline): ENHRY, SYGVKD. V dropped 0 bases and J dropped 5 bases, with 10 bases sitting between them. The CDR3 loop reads CAISESMFQETQYF. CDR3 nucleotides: TGTGCCATCAGTGAGTCGATGTTCCAGGAGACCCAGTACTTC.

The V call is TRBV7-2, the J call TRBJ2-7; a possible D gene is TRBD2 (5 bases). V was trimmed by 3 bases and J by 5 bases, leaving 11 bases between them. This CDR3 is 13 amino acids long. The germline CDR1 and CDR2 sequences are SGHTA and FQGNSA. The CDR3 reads CASSFPGIDEQYF. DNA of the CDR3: TGTGCCAGCAGCTTCCCGGGGATCGACGAGCAGTACTTC.

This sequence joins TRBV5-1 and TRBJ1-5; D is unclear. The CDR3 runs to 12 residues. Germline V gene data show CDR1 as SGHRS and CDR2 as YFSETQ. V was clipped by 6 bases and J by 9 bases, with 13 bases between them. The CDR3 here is CASNEPPGPQHF. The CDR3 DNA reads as TGCGCCAGCAATGAGCCACCGGGGCCCCAGCATTTT. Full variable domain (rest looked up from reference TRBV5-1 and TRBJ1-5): KAGVTQTPRYLIKTRGQQVTLSCSPISGHRSVSWYQQTPGQGLQFLFEYFSETQRNKGNFPGRFSGRQFSNSRSEMNVSTLELGDSALYLCASNEPPGPQHFGDGTRLSIL.

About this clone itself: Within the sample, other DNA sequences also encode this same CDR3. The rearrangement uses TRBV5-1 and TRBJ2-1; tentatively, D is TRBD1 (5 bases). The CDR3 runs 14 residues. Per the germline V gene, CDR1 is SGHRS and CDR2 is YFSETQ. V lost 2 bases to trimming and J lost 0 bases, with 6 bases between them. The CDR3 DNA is TGCGCCAGCAGCTTCGACAGCTCCTACAATGAGCAGTTCTTC. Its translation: CASSFDSSYNEQFF.

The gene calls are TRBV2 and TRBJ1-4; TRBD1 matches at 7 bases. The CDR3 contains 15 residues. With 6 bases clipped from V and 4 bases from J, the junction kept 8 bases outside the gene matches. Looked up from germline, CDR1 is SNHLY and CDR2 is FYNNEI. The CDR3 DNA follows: TGTGCCAGCAGGCCAAGGACAGGAGTTAATGAAAAACTGTTTTTT. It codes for CASRPRTGVNEKLFF. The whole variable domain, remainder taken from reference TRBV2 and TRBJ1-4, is EPEVTQTPSHQVTQMGQEVILRCVPISNHLYFYWYRQILGQKVEFLVSFYNNEISEKSEIFDDQFSVERPDGSNFTLKIRSTKLEDSAMYFCASRPRTGVNEKLFFGSGTQLSVL.

The CDR3 here is CASSHGTENEKLFF. CDR3 coding DNA: TGTGCCAGCTCACACGGGACAGAGAATGAAAAACTGTTTTTT. The J gene is TRBJ1-4, the V gene TRBV18; TRBD1 matches at 7 bases. The junction had 4 bases not matched to a gene; V was cut back by 4 bases and J by 5 bases. There are 14 residues in the CDR3. The germline gives CDR1 KGHSH, CDR2 LQKENI.

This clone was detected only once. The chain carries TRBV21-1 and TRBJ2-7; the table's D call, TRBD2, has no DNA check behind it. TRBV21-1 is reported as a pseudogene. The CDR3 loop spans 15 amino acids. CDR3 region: CASSKDEASAGEQYV. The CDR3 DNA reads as TGTGCCAGCAGCAAAGATGAAGCGAGCGCCGGCGAGCAGTACGTC.

The CDR3 DNA reads as TGTGCCACCAGCAGAGAGACAGGGATCGGAGGCTACACCTTC. Translated, it gives CATSRETGIGGYTF. The chain links TRBV15 to TRBJ1-2; TRBD1 matches at 7 bases. The length of the CDR3 is 14 residues. Germline values: CDR1 LNHNV, CDR2 YYDKDF (reference sequence). Trimming removed 0 bases from V and 8 bases from J; junction bases left unmatched: 6.

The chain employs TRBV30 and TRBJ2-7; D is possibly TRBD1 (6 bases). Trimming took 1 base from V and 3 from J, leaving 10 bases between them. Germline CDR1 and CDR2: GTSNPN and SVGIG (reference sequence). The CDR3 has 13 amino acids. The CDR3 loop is CAWSDFRGYEQYF. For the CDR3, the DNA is TGTGCCTGGAGTGACTTCAGGGGCTACGAGCAGTACTTC.

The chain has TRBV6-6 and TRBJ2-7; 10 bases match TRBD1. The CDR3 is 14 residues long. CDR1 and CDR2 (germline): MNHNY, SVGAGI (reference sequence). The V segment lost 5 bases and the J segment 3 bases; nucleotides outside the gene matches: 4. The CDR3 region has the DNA TGTGCCAGCAGTCAGACAGGGGGCAGCTACGAGCAGTACGTC. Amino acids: CASSQTGGSYEQYV.

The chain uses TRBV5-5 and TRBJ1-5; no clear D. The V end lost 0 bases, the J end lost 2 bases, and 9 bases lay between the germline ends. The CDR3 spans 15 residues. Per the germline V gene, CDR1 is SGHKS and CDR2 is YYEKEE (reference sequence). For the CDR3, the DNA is TGTGCCAGCAGCTTGGCCAGCGGGGGCAATCAGCCCCAGCATTTT. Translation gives CASSLASGGNQPQHF.

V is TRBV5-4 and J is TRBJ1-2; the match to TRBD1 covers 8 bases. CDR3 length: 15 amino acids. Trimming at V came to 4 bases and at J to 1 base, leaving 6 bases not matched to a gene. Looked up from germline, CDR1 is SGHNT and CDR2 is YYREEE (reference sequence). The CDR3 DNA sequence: TGTGCCAGCAGCCGAGGCGGACAGGGTAACTATGGCTACACCTTC. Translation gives CASSRGGQGNYGYTF.

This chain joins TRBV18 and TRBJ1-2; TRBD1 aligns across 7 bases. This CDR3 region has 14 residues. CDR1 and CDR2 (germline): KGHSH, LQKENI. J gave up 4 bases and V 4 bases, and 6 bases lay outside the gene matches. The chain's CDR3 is CASSRQGSGYGYTF. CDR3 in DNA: TGTGCCAGCTCACGACAGGGTTCCGGCTATGGCTACACCTTC.

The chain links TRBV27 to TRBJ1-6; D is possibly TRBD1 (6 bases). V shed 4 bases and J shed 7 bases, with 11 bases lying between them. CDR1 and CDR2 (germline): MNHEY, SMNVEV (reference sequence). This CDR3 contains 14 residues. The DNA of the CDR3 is TGTGCCAGCAGTTCAGACAGGAGGAATTCACCCCTCCACTTT. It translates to CASSSDRRNSPLHF.

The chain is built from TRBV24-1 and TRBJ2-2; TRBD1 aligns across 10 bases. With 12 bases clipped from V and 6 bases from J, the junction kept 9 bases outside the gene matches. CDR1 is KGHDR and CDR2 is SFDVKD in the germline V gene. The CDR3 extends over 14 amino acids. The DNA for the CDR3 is TGTGCCGCCGGGACAGGGGTCGGATCCGGGGAGCTGTTTTTT. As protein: CAAGTGVGSGELFF.

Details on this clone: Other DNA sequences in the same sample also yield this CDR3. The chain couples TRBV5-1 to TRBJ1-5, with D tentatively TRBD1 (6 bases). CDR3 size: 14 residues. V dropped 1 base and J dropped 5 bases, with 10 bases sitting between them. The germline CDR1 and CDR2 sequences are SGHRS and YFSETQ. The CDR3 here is CASSLTGSDQPQHF. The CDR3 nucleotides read TGCGCCAGCAGCTTGACAGGGTCGGATCAGCCCCAGCATTTT.

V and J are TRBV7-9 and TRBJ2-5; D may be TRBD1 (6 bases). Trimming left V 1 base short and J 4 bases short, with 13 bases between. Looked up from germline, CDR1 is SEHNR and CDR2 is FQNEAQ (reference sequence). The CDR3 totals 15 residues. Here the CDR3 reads CASSLDGTLLETQYF. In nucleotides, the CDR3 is TGTGCCAGCAGCTTAGATGGGACATTGCTAGAGACCCAGTACTTC.

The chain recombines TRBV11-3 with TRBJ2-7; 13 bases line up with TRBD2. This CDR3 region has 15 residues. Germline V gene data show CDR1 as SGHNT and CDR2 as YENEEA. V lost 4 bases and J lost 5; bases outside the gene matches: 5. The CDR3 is CASSSDGTSGDEQYF. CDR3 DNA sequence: TGTGCCAGCAGCTCTGACGGGACTAGCGGGGACGAGCAGTACTTC.

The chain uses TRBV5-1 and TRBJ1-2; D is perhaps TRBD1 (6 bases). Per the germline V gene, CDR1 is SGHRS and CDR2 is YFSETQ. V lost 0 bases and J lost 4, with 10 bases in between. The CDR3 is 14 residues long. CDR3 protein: CASSLATGPYGYTF. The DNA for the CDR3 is TGCGCCAGCAGCTTGGCCACAGGGCCCTATGGCTACACCTTC.